This passage covers 2 T cell receptor beta chains from one sample sequenced in a study of PD-1 blockade in classical Hodgkin lymphoma. Specified time point: cycle 4 day 1 (C4D1), after 6 weeks of nivolumab. With no exception, relapse followed autologous stem cell transplantation in all patients, and brentuximab vedotin exposure varied. TCRdb's table, derived via immunoSEQ multiplex PCR, lists solely in-frame clones and lacks some. Seen here are some 86,000 clones, about nine tenths observed once, and the top ten hold 2.5% to 3.5%. The sample here was peripheral blood mononuclear cells (PBMCs), taken before the fourth cycle of nivolumab. These receptors came from a human donor with classical Hodgkin lymphoma.

The rearrangement links TRBV28 to TRBJ1-5, with D perhaps TRBD1 (5 bases). The germline V gene has CDR1 MDHEN and CDR2 SYDVKM. The length of the CDR3 is 14 residues. Trimming left V 6 bases short and J 7 bases short, with 16 bases between. This CDR3 is CASSPGGGGQPQHF. The CDR3 DNA is TGTGCCAGCAGCCCCGGCGGTGGGGGACAGCCCCAGCATTTT.

This sequence joins TRBV7-8 and TRBJ2-3; possibly TRBD1 for D (6 bases). The germline V gene has CDR1 SGHVS and CDR2 FQNEAQ. Trimming left V 3 bases short and J 2 bases short, with 15 bases between. The CDR3 is 16 residues long. The CDR3 region has the DNA TGTGCCAGCAGCTTGACAGGACCACTCCACACAGATACGCAGTATTTT. It specifies CASSLTGPLHTDTQYF. The full variable domain, completed using reference TRBV7-8 and TRBJ2-3, is GAGVSQSPRYKVAKRGQDVALRCDPISGHVSLFWYQQALGQGPEFLTYFQNEAQLDKSGLPSDRFFAERPEGSVSTLKIQRTQQEDSAVYLCASSLTGPLHTDTQYFGPGTRLTVL.